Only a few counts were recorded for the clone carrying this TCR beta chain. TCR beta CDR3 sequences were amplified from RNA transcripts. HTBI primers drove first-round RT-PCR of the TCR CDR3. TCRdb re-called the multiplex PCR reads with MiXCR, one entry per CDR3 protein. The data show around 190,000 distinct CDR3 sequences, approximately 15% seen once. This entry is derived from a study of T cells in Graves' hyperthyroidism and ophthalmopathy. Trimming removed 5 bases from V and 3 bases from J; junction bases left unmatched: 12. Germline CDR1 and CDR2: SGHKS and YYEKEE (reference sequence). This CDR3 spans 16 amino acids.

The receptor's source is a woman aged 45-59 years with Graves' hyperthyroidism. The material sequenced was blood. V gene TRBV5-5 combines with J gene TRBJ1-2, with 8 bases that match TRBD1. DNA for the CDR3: TGTGCCAGCAGTCACGAAAGACAGGGGTTGTACTATGGCTACACCTTC. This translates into CASSHERQGLYYGYTF. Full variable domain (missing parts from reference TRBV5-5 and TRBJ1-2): DAGVTQSPTHLIKTRGQQVTLRCSPISGHKSVSWYQQVLGQGPQFIFQYYEKEERGRGNFPDRFSARQFPNYSSELNVNALLLGDSALYLCASSHERQGLYYGYTFGSGTRLTVV.